The next 29 T cell receptor beta chains were all read from a single sample in a study of neoadjuvant anti-PD-1 for oral cavity cancer (dated by TCRdb to the early 2020s). The library came from the immunoSEQ multiplex PCR assay. TCRdb re-hosts the immuneACCESS table, in-frame sequences only. Its copies lack some clones; in the studies checked, an unresolved V gene accounts for under half of them, and the cause for the rest is not known. Counted in this sample were 30,000 or so clones; approximately 80% of them appeared once. The biggest ten clones account for under 3.5% of the sample. The sample's time point label, decoded: after neoadjuvant nivolumab, at surgical resection. This specimen consisted of PBMCs, obtained after nivolumab (anti-PD-1) treatment. The receptors originated from a person between 40 and 80 years old with oral cavity squamous cell carcinoma.

This clone came up a few times. V is TRBV7-2 and J is TRBJ2-6; the D gene is possibly TRBD1 (6 bases). Germline CDR1 reads SGHTA; CDR2 reads FQGNSA. The V end lost 5 bases, the J end lost 3 bases, and 11 bases lay between the germline ends. The CDR3 runs to 15 residues. CDR3 sequence: CASSAYRVGANVLTF. Here the CDR3 DNA reads TGTGCCAGCAGCGCGTACAGGGTTGGGGCCAACGTCCTGACTTTC.

The V gene is TRBV7-9, the J gene TRBJ2-7, with D possibly called TRBD1 or TRBD2 (5 bases each). This CDR3 contains 14 residues. Trimming removed 1 base from V and 4 bases from J, with 11 bases in between. Germline V gives CDR1 SEHNR, CDR2 FQNEAQ (reference sequence). CDR3 DNA sequence: TGTGCCAGCAGCTTAGTCGGGACCCGTTACGAGCAGTACTTC. It translates to CASSLVGTRYEQYF.

The chain carries TRBV11-3 and TRBJ2-3; tentative D call: TRBD2 (6 bases). V lost 6 bases and J 4 bases, leaving 17 bases between the germline ends. The CDR3 sequence is 15 residues long. Germline CDR1 and CDR2: SGHNT and YENEEA. In nucleotides, the CDR3 is TGTGCCAGCAGGATGGGGCGGGGTACGTCAGATACGCAGTATTTT. Its translation is CASRMGRGTSDTQYF.

J is TRBJ1-1 and V is TRBV5-6; D remains unclear. Trimming shortened V by 0 bases and J by 6 bases, and 3 bases separated the two germline ends. CDR3 size: 11 residues. Germline V gene sequence: CDR1 SGHDT, CDR2 YYEEEE. CDR3 sequence: CASSLVAEAFF. In nucleotides, the CDR3 is TGTGCCAGCAGCTTGGTGGCTGAAGCTTTCTTT.

J is TRBJ1-4 and V is TRBV29-1, with no clear D. V lost 0 bases to trimming and J lost 1 base, with 9 bases between them. The CDR3 is 15 residues long. CDR1 is SQVTM, CDR2 ANQGSEA, per germline. The CDR3 nucleotides are TGCAGCGTTGAAGATCGGGTGGGAACTAATGAAAAACTGTTTTTT. Translation gives CSVEDRVGTNEKLFF.

This clone turned up a few times. CDR3 region: CASSLGTEYNEKLFF. The CDR3, as DNA: TGTGCCAGCAGTTTAGGGACAGAGTATAATGAAAAACTGTTTTTT. The chain combines TRBV27 with TRBJ1-4; TRBD1 matches at 7 bases. CDR3 length: 15 residues. V lost 2 bases and J lost 4; bases outside the gene matches: 4. Per the germline V gene, CDR1 is MNHEY and CDR2 is SMNVEV (reference sequence).

V is TRBV10-3 and J is TRBJ2-7; 7 bases fit TRBD2. The CDR3 runs to 16 residues. Germline V gene data show CDR1 as ENHRY and CDR2 as SYGVKD. J was trimmed by 3 bases and V by 3 bases; bases with no gene match: 11. The CDR3 sequence: CAISESYNSGHYEQYF. Here the CDR3 DNA reads TGTGCCATCAGTGAATCTTATAATAGCGGGCACTACGAGCAGTACTTC.

This clone has a handful of counts. The chain carries TRBV19 and TRBJ1-5, with 7 positions matching TRBD1. V dropped 7 bases and J dropped 0; count of bases not matched to a gene: 6. The CDR3 sequence is 15 residues long. CDR1 LNHDA and CDR2 SQIVND come from the germline V gene (reference sequence). CDR3 in amino acids: CASKQTGTSNQPQHF. Here the CDR3 DNA reads TGTGCCAGTAAGCAGACAGGGACTAGCAATCAGCCCCAGCATTTT.

The chain carries TRBV2 and TRBJ1-1; D not certain. The germline V gene encodes CDR1 SNHLY and CDR2 FYNNEI. V shed 7 bases and J shed 0 bases, with 15 bases lying between them. The CDR3 spans 15 residues. The CDR3 loop reads CASTPASLMNTEAFF. CDR3 DNA: TGTGCCAGCACCCCGGCCAGCCTCATGAACACTGAAGCTTTCTTT. Variable domain in full (rest from reference TRBV2 and TRBJ1-1): EPEVTQTPSHQVTQMGQEVILRCVPISNHLYFYWYRQILGQKVEFLVSFYNNEISEKSEIFDDQFSVERPDGSNFTLKIRSTKLEDSAMYFCASTPASLMNTEAFFGQGTRLTVV.

This clone occurred once. The V call is TRBV29-1, the J call TRBJ2-2; D perhaps matches TRBD2 (7 bases). The CDR3 is 13 amino acids. V lost 4 bases and J 6 bases, leaving 12 bases between the germline ends. The germline V gene has CDR1 SQVTM and CDR2 ANQGSEA. In nucleotides, the CDR3 is TGCAGCGTTGTAGGGGGAGGGGCCGGGGAGCTGTTTTTT. Its translation is CSVVGGGAGELFF.

This rearrangement joins TRBV27 to TRBJ1-5; tentatively, D is TRBD1 (5 bases). The V gene lost 4 bases and the J gene lost 2 bases, with 12 bases spanning the gap. Germline assignment: CDR1 MNHEY and CDR2 SMNVEV (reference sequence). The CDR3 is 15 amino acids. CDR3 amino acids: CASSWGGAGNQPQHF. Here the CDR3 DNA reads TGTGCCAGCAGTTGGGGAGGGGCCGGCAATCAGCCCCAGCATTTT.

The rearrangement joins TRBV6-6 to TRBJ1-6; D gene uncertain. The CDR3 runs to 15 residues. Germline CDR1 is MNHNY and CDR2 is SVGAGI (reference sequence). V dropped 4 bases and J dropped 8 bases, with 15 bases sitting between them. As DNA, the CDR3 is TGTGCCAGCAGTTCCCCCGCAGGAGTCGATTCACCCCTCCACTTT. It translates to CASSSPAGVDSPLHF.

The chain combines TRBV4-3 with TRBJ1-6; 9 bases are shared with TRBD1. CDR1 is LGHNA and CDR2 is YSLEER in the germline V gene. The CDR3 runs 16 residues. V shed 2 bases and J 6 bases; nucleotides not matched to a gene: 5. Here the CDR3 reads CASSQNPGQGNSPLHF. In nucleotides, the CDR3 is TGCGCCAGCAGCCAAAACCCGGGACAGGGTAATTCACCCCTCCACTTT.

The chain couples TRBV7-6 to TRBJ1-3; a weak D match, TRBD1 (6 bases). The CDR3 is 18 residues long. CDR1 and CDR2 from the germline V gene are SGHVS and FNYEAQ. Trimming took off 4 bases at V and 1 base at J, with 20 bases between the two ends. The CDR3 loop reads CASSSQGWTEYSGNTIYF. The CDR3 DNA reads as TGTGCCAGCAGCTCCCAGGGCTGGACAGAATATTCTGGAAACACCATATATTTT.

This chain connects TRBV6-4 to TRBJ1-5, with no clear D. Germline values: CDR1 MRHNA, CDR2 SNTAGT. The length of the CDR3 is 12 residues. Trimming shortened V by 2 bases and J by 6 bases, and 5 bases separated the two germline ends. This chain's CDR3 is CASSDATQPQHF. The DNA of the CDR3 is TGTGCCAGCAGTGACGCGACTCAGCCCCAGCATTTT.

The rearrangement joins TRBV19 to TRBJ2-2; D not resolved. Trimming took off 3 bases at V and 4 bases at J, with 3 bases between the two ends. This CDR3 comprises 12 residues. In germline, CDR1 is LNHDA, CDR2 SQIVND (reference sequence). CDR3 loop: CASSILTGELFF. The CDR3 DNA reads as TGTGCCAGTAGTATTCTCACCGGGGAGCTGTTTTTT.

The chain employs TRBV5-1 and TRBJ2-1; TRBD2 is a possible D gene (6 bases). Germline CDR1 and CDR2: SGHRS and YFSETQ. Deletions cut 2 bases from V and 0 bases from J, with 12 bases between. CDR3 length: 16 amino acids. CDR3 bases: TGCGCCAGCAGCTTTGGGGGACTTCCCTCCTACAATGAGCAGTTCTTC. This translates into CASSFGGLPSYNEQFF.

The CDR3 DNA sequence: TGTGCCAGCAGCTGGGAGGACAACCCCTACGAGCAGTACTTC. It yields the protein CASSWEDNPYEQYF. The genes are TRBV7-9 and TRBJ2-7, with D possibly matching TRBD2 (6 bases). The ends were cut back, 4 bases at V and 2 bases at J, with 12 bases in the middle. CDR3 length: 14 amino acids. Germline lookup yields CDR1 SEHNR and CDR2 FQNEAQ (reference sequence). Filled out from reference TRBV7-9 and TRBJ2-7, the complete variable domain reads DTGVSQNPRHKITKRGQNVTFRCDPISEHNRLYWYRQTLGQGPEFLTYFQNEAQLEKSRLLSDRFSAERPKGSFSTLEIQRTEQGDSAMYLCASSWEDNPYEQYFGPGTRLTVT.

The CDR3 protein is CASSRDTPYEQYF. CDR3 nucleotides: TGTGCCAGCAGCAGGGATACTCCCTACGAGCAGTACTTC. The gene calls are TRBV11-2 and TRBJ2-7; D ambiguous. CDR1 and CDR2 (germline): SGHAT, FQNNGV. Trimming left V 5 bases short and J 2 bases short, with 10 bases between. The CDR3 is made up of 13 amino acids.

This clone occurred once. The rearrangement uses TRBV13 and TRBJ2-6; D gene ambiguous. V dropped 4 bases and J dropped 3 bases, with 7 bases sitting between them. The CDR3 extends over 14 amino acids. CDR1 PRHDT and CDR2 FYEKMQ come from the germline V gene (reference sequence). The CDR3 DNA reads as TGTGCCAGCAGCTATTGGGGTGGGGCCAACGTCCTGACTTTC. It encodes CASSYWGGANVLTF. The full variable domain, with the rest looked up from reference TRBV13 and TRBJ2-6, is AAGVIQSPRHLIKEKRETATLKCYPIPRHDTVYWYQQGPGQDPQFLISFYEKMQSDKGSIPDRFSAQQFSDYHSELNMSSLELGDSALYFCASSYWGGANVLTFGAGSRLTVL.

Points on this clone: One junction end disagrees with the germline gene, perhaps due to a read error. The J gene is TRBJ2-3, the V gene TRBV6-1; 7 bases are shared with TRBD1. The CDR3 consists of 12 residues. Germline V gene sequence: CDR1 MNHNS, CDR2 SASEGT. In DNA form, the CDR3 reads TGTGCCAGCAGTGAGGGACAGCTGTCCAGGGGATTT. This gives the protein CASSEGQLSRGF.

The V gene is TRBV4-3, the J gene TRBJ2-7, with D tentatively TRBD1 or TRBD2 (5 bases each). CDR1 and CDR2 from the germline V gene are LGHNA and YSLEER. V lost 1 base and J 5 bases, leaving 15 bases between the germline ends. This CDR3 comprises 15 residues. The CDR3 spells CASSQAVGEYNEQYF. CDR3 nucleotides: TGCGCCAGCAGCCAAGCGGTGGGGGAGTATAACGAGCAGTACTTC.

As regards this clone: Other DNA sequences of this sample code for an identical CDR3. This chain links TRBV6-1 with TRBJ2-2; 9 bases match TRBD2. Germline V gene sequence: CDR1 MNHNS, CDR2 SASEGT. V gave up 0 bases and J gave up 6 bases; unmatched junction bases: 2. This CDR3 contains 15 residues. CDR3 amino acids: CASSEAAGGPGELFF. CDR3 in DNA: TGTGCCAGCAGTGAAGCGGCGGGGGGGCCCGGGGAGCTGTTTTTT.

The chain has TRBV2 and TRBJ1-1, with TRBD1 as a possible D gene (5 bases). Germline V lookup: CDR1 SNHLY, CDR2 FYNNEI. The CDR3 is 14 amino acids. V lost 2 bases and J 8 bases, leaving 15 bases between the germline ends. CDR3 DNA: TGTGCCAGCAGTGAACTTCGGGACGTTAAAGAAGCTTTCTTT. It translates to CASSELRDVKEAFF.

The chain joins TRBV11-2 to TRBJ2-2; 13 bases align to TRBD2. V gave up 5 bases and J gave up 6 bases; unmatched junction bases: 15. The CDR3 spans 19 residues. In germline, CDR1 is SGHAT, CDR2 FQNNGV. CDR3 nucleotide sequence: TGTGCCAGCAGCCTCGCCCCATCCGGACTAGCGGGGGACGCCGGGGAGCTGTTTTTT. Residues: CASSLAPSGLAGDAGELFF. The whole variable domain, remainder taken from reference TRBV11-2 and TRBJ2-2, is EAGVAQSPRYKIIEKRQSVAFWCNPISGHATLYWYQQILGQGPKLLIQFQNNGVVDDSQLPKDRFSAERLKGVDSTLKIQPAKLEDSAVYLCASSLAPSGLAGDAGELFFGEGSRLTVL.

The rearrangement links TRBV2 to TRBJ2-1, with 8 nucleotides matching TRBD1. CDR1 is SNHLY, CDR2 FYNNEI, per germline. The CDR3 loop spans 12 amino acids. V gave up 10 bases and J gave up 7 bases; unmatched junction bases: 6. Here the CDR3 DNA reads TGTGCCACTGGACAGGGTGGGAATGAGCAGTTCTTC. It encodes CATGQGGNEQFF.

This sequence joins TRBV5-4 and TRBJ2-7, with D maybe TRBD1 (5 bases). Trimming pared 3 bases from V and 2 bases from J, leaving 9 bases between. CDR3 length: 13 residues. CDR1 is SGHNT, CDR2 YYREEE, per germline (reference sequence). The CDR3 DNA reads TGTGCCAGCAGCTCGACAGAGCCCTACGAGCAGTACTTC. Translated, it gives CASSSTEPYEQYF.

The genes are TRBV18 and TRBJ2-7; D not certain. The CDR3 runs to 13 residues. V was clipped by 6 bases and J by 6 bases, with 15 bases between them. Germline V gene lookup returns CDR1 KGHSH and CDR2 LQKENI. CDR3 nucleotide sequence: TGTGCCAGCTCCCCCCACACCGATTCCGAGCAGTACTTC. Translated: CASSPHTDSEQYF. Drawing the rest from reference TRBV18 and TRBJ2-7, the complete variable domain is NAGVMQNPRHLVRRRGQEARLRCSPMKGHSHVYWYRQLPEEGLKFMVYLQKENIIDESGMPKERFSAEFPKEGPSILRIQQVVRGDSAAYFCASSPHTDSEQYFGPGTRLTVT.

V and J are TRBV28 and TRBJ2-7, with 10 bases lining up with TRBD1. V shed 1 base, J shed 2 bases, and the junction held 5 bases outside the gene matches. The length of the CDR3 is 16 residues. Germline CDR1 and CDR2: MDHEN and SYDVKM. The CDR3 protein is CASSLSGTGDTYEQYF. The DNA for the CDR3 is TGTGCCAGCAGTTTATCCGGGACAGGGGACACCTACGAGCAGTACTTC.